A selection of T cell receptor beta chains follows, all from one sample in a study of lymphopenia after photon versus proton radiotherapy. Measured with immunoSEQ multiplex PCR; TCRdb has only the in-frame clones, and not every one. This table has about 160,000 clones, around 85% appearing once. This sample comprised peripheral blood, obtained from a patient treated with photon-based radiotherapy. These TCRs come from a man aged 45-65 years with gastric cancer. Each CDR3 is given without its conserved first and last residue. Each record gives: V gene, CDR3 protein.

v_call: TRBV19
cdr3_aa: AVATGPSTDTQY

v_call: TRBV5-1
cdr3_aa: ASSLGTVTYEQY

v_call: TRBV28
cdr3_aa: ASSLSGGAIQY

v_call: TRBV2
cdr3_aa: ASNRDAQSVYGYT

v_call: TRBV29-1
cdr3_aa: SVEEGTGGSYNEQF

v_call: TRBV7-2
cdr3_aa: ASSLVPTNTGELF

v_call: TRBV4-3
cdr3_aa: ASSQDGRTGLF

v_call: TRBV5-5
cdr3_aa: ASSFPGHGYT

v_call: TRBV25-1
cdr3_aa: ASSEPGGASRGYT

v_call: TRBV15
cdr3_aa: ATSGSSGAYNEQF

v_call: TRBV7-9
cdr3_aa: ASSRRSGLNTGELF

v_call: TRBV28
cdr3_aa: ASSTDPSGATGELF

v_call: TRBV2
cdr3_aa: ASSESGTGYGNQPQH

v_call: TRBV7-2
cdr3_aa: ASSPGLAGGTDTQY

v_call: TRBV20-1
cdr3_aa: SAPENTEAF

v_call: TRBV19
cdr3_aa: ASRDRATEAF

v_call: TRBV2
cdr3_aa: ASSDRLLYEQY

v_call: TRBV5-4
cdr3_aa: ASSFYEHTGYT

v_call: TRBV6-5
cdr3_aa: ASSYETSGSPRSQY

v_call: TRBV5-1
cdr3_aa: ASNLNGRYEQY

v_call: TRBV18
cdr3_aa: ASSPDRVKPQH

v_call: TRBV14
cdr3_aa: ASSQGYGTTNEKLF

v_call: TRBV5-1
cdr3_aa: ASSTGTPTDTQY

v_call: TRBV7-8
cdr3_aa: ASSLNGRGLSDTQY

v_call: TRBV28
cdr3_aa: ASTGTDTQY

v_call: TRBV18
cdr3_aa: ASSQTVGADTQY